These 18 T cell receptor beta chains were all obtained from the same sample, sequenced in a study of blood T cells in healthy people across ages. Primers used in a second PCR of roughly 7 to 11 cycles were a sample-barcoded 5' primer and a J-beta primer mix. TCRdb re-called the 5' RACE reads through MiXCR, storing one row per CDR3 protein. The sample shows fewer than 2,000,000 distinct CDR3 sequences, more than 35% of them seen only once. Material: blood. All receptors come from a human donor in good health.

This clonotype was detected only a few times. The chain employs TRBV7-9 and TRBJ1-2, with a weak D call TRBD1 (6 bases). Germline lookup yields CDR1 SEHNR and CDR2 FQNEAQ (reference sequence). The length of the CDR3 is 15 residues. V was trimmed by 3 bases and J by 7 bases, leaving 18 bases between them. CDR3 DNA sequence: TGTGCCAGCAGCTTTGGCCAGGGGACGCTGGGTGGCTACACCTTC. Residues: CASSFGQGTLGGYTF.

The rearrangement joins TRBV4-3 to TRBJ1-5, with unresolved D. Per the germline V gene, CDR1 is LGHNA and CDR2 is YSLEER. The CDR3 spans 15 residues. V lost 0 bases to trimming and J lost 7 bases, with 13 bases between them. The CDR3 spells CASSQDLEGRQPQHF. The CDR3 nucleotides read TGCGCCAGCAGCCAAGATTTGGAGGGCCGGCAGCCCCAGCATTTT.

The chain carries TRBV12-3 or TRBV12-4 and TRBJ1-6; 9 bases map to TRBD1. Trimming at V came to 6 bases and at J to 4 bases, leaving 7 bases not matched to a gene. The CDR3 runs 16 residues. CDR3 in DNA: TGTGCCAGCAGCCCTGACAGGGGGATGTATAATTCACCCCTCCACTTT. It specifies CASSPDRGMYNSPLHF.

This chain links TRBV7-2 with TRBJ2-3, with D perhaps being TRBD1 or TRBD2 (5 bases each). Trimming pared 11 bases from V and 0 bases from J, leaving 24 bases between. This CDR3 is 17 amino acids long. Germline values: CDR1 SGHTA, CDR2 FQGNSA. The CDR3 loop is CASRRRRWGPSTDTQYF. CDR3 DNA: TGTGCCTCCCGAAGGAGGAGGTGGGGCCCCAGCACAGATACGCAGTATTTT.

The chain joins TRBV7-9 to TRBJ2-7, with TRBD1 matching 7 bases. CDR1 and CDR2 from the germline V gene are SEHNR and FQNEAQ (reference sequence). The CDR3 runs 14 residues. Trimming removed 5 bases from V and 2 bases from J; junction bases left unmatched: 6. The chain's CDR3 is CASSRGQPPYEQYF. Written as DNA, the CDR3 is TGTGCCAGCAGCCGGGGACAGCCCCCCTACGAGCAGTACTTC. Together with reference TRBV7-9 and TRBJ2-7, the CDR3 gives the full variable domain: DTGVSQNPRHKITKRGQNVTFRCDPISEHNRLYWYRQTLGQGPEFLTYFQNEAQLEKSRLLSDRFSAERPKGSFSTLEIQRTEQGDSAMYLCASSRGQPPYEQYFGPGTRLTVT.

This clonotype was picked up a small number of times. This chain joins TRBV4-1 and TRBJ2-3; 14 bases map to TRBD2. The J segment lost 4 bases and the V segment lost 3 bases, leaving 3 bases of the junction unmatched. This CDR3 comprises 16 residues. Germline values: CDR1 MGHRA, CDR2 YSYEKL. CDR3 amino acids: CASSHRLAGGADTQYF. The CDR3 DNA reads TGCGCCAGCAGCCACCGACTAGCGGGGGGGGCAGATACGCAGTATTTT.

The chain recombines TRBV6-2 or TRBV6-3 with TRBJ2-5, with 9 bases that match TRBD2. The CDR3 is made up of 18 amino acids. Looked up from germline, CDR1 is MNHEY and CDR2 is SVGEGT. V lost 1 base to trimming and J lost 1 base; unmatched junction nucleotides: 10. Written as DNA, the CDR3 is TGTGCCAGCAGTTACTTCCCGAGAGTAGCGGGGGCCCAAGAGACCCAGTACTTC. Its translation: CASSYFPRVAGAQETQYF.

This clonotype was seen a few times. The V and J genes are TRBV7-8 and TRBJ2-1, with TRBD1 matching 7 bases. The CDR3 sequence is 16 residues long. The germline V gene encodes CDR1 SGHVS and CDR2 FQNEAQ. Unmatched junction bases numbered 8, after V lost 3 bases and J lost 3 bases. This CDR3 is CASSLWAGTVYNEQFF. CDR3 nucleotide sequence: TGTGCCAGCAGCTTGTGGGCCGGGACAGTCTACAATGAGCAGTTCTTC.

The rearrangement joins TRBV20-1 to TRBJ2-5; 11 nucleotides agree with TRBD2. This CDR3 has 14 residues. The trim removed 3 bases at V and 5 bases at J, leaving 5 bases unmatched. Germline V CDR1 and CDR2: DFQATT, SNEGSKA (reference sequence). CDR3 DNA sequence: TGCAGTGCTAGTAGCGGGGGGGCACGGGAGACCCAGTACTTC. This encodes CSASSGGARETQYF.

A note on this clonotype: One end of the junction varies from germline; a read error may be responsible. This sequence joins TRBV4-1 and TRBJ2-1; D is unclear. The CDR3 runs 18 residues. The V gene's germline CDR1 is MGHRA and CDR2 YSYEKL. As DNA, the CDR3 is TGCGCCAGCGGCCAAGATCCCTGGCGGCAAATCTCCTACAATGAGCAGTTCTTC. Translated, it gives CASGQDPWRQISYNEQFF.

V and J are TRBV6-6 and TRBJ2-7; a weak D match, TRBD1 (6 bases). Trimming stripped 0 bases from V and 4 bases from J, with 16 bases between. This CDR3 is 16 amino acids long. Germline CDR1 MNHNY, CDR2 SVGAGI (reference sequence). The CDR3 loop reads CASSYSIYRAKYEQYF. The CDR3 DNA reads as TGTGCCAGCAGTTACTCGATTTACAGGGCTAAATACGAGCAGTACTTC.

The chain joins TRBV5-5 to TRBJ2-5, with D possibly matching TRBD2 (6 bases). The J call may be wrong; the DNA end is better matched by TRBJ2-7. This CDR3 has 14 amino acids. From germline, CDR1 is SGHKS and CDR2 YYEKEE (reference sequence). CDR3 region: CASRAGPGDYEQYF. For the CDR3, the DNA is TGTGCCAGCCGCGCCGGTCCGGGGGACTACGAGCAGTACTTC.

This clonotype occurred a few times. The chain joins TRBV6-1 to TRBJ1-6; D call uncertain. CDR1 and CDR2 (germline): MNHNS, SASEGT. This CDR3 region has 12 residues. V was pared by 4 bases and J by 9 bases, with 7 bases between. CDR3 bases: TGTGCCAGCAGTGGGGCCCGTTCACCCCTCCACTTT. Amino acid sequence: CASSGARSPLHF.

This clonotype was seen only a few times. The chain couples TRBV29-1 to TRBJ2-7; 11 nucleotides match TRBD2. The CDR3 runs 13 residues. Unmatched junction bases numbered 2, after V lost 5 bases and J lost 2 bases. Germline V CDR1 and CDR2: SQVTM, ANQGSEA. This chain's CDR3 is CSVLLAGAYEQYF. The CDR3 nucleotides are TGCAGCGTTTTACTAGCGGGGGCCTACGAGCAGTACTTC.

Remarks on this clonotype: Compared with germline, one end of the junction differs, possibly owing to a read error. CDR3 DNA: TGCGCCAGCAGCCAGTCACGGGGAAACACCAGATATTTT. Translating gives CASSQSRGNTRYF. The V gene is TRBV4-3, the J gene TRBJ1-3, with D unclear. The CDR3 loop spans 13 amino acids. Germline-derived CDR1 and CDR2 are LGHNA and YSLEER.

The chain has TRBV12-3 or TRBV12-4 and TRBJ2-1; TRBD1 agrees at 9 bases. The CDR3 is 16 amino acids. V shed 1 base and J 7 bases; nucleotides not matched to a gene: 8. The CDR3 DNA sequence: TGTGCCAGCAGTTTAGTTGTTGGGACAGGGATGAATGAGCAGTTCTTC. As protein: CASSLVVGTGMNEQFF.

The chain employs TRBV29-1 and TRBJ2-5, with a weak D call TRBD2 (8 bases). Germline V gives CDR1 SQVTM, CDR2 ANQGSEA. CDR3 size: 15 residues. V lost 5 bases and J 4 bases, leaving 20 bases between the germline ends. The CDR3: CSVSLGGAGGETQYF. The CDR3 coding sequence is TGCAGCGTTTCTCTCGGGGGGGCAGGGGGAGAGACCCAGTACTTC.

The V and J genes are TRBV29-1 and TRBJ1-1; 8 nucleotides align to TRBD1. Germline loops: CDR1 SQVTM, CDR2 ANQGSEA. CDR3 length: 16 amino acids. The V segment lost 2 bases and the J segment 1 base; nucleotides outside the gene matches: 9. The CDR3 protein is CSVETAGGEWNTEAFF. The DNA for the CDR3 is TGCAGCGTTGAAACCGCAGGGGGCGAGTGGAACACTGAAGCTTTCTTT.